The following is a TCR beta chain sequence with its context. This entry comes from a study of cytomegalovirus exposure and HLA in healthy donors. In the PCR, 60 Vbeta and 13 Jbeta primers were used. Here immunoSEQ multiplex PCR was the method, and the copy in TCRdb shows in-frame clones only, minus some. The sample shows 50,000 to 60,000 clones, around 73% of them seen only once. What was sequenced was PBMCs. The clonotype originates from a woman aged 40 to 50 in good health and CMV-seropositive.

CDR3 DNA: TGTGCCTGGAGTGGTGGGCCCTACGAGCAGTACTTC. Its translation: CAWSGGPYEQYF. This chain joins TRBV30 and TRBJ2-7; D is unclear. The germline CDR1 and CDR2 sequences are GTSNPN and SVGIG (reference sequence). This CDR3 contains 12 residues. The V gene lost 1 base and the J gene lost 2 bases, with 6 bases spanning the gap. Looking up the rest from reference TRBV30 and TRBJ2-7 gives the full variable domain: SQTIHQWPATLVQPVGSPLSLECTVEGTSNPNLYWYRQAAGRGLQLLFYSVGIGQISSEVPQNLSASRPQDRQFILSSKKLLLSDSGFYLCAWSGGPYEQYFGPGTRLTVT.